What follows is one TCR beta chain and its context. The specificity of this receptor is unknown. One base away there is no much larger clone; base qualities are not given. Trimming takes 3 bases from V and 4 bases from J, and the germline ends sit 9 bases apart. According to the germline V gene, CDR1 reads MDHEN and CDR2 reads SYDVKM. The CDR3 sequence holds 13 residues, the cysteine and phenylalanine included. Just CDR3 DNA is preserved here, 39 bases in frame from base 1. This sample was taken from a study of OX40 agonist ivuxolimab in advanced cancers. The study in broad terms: Ivuxolimab was a fully human IgG2 agonistic monoclonal antibody targeting the costimulatory receptor OX40 (CD134). Intravenous ivuxolimab was administered to patients every 2 weeks at six dose levels: 0.01, 0.1, 0.3, 1.5, 3 and 10 mg/kg. Of the 50 or so patients in dose escalation, some 20 had hepatocellular carcinoma, approximately 15 had melanoma, 9 had renal cell carcinoma and 9 had head and neck cancer. A male proportion of approximately 83% and a mean age of approximately 55 years, ranging from 23 to 79, were recorded for the dose-escalation cohort. Patients were allowed to have had prior anti-PD-1, anti-PD-L1 or anti-CTLA-4 therapy, and around 43% of the dose-escalation patients had been treated with checkpoint inhibitors. Three dose-escalation patients achieved partial responses, one with hepatocellular carcinoma and two with cutaneous melanoma. Peripheral TCRbeta sequencing aimed to test whether ivuxolimab altered TCR sequence diversity and caused clonal T-cell expansion. The paper covers the monotherapy dose-escalation part of the phase I ivuxolimab trial, which included N of about 50 patients. Findings and caveats that apply to the study as a whole: After ivuxolimab, more expanded clones were found on average in CD8+ T cells than in CD4+ T cells. Low levels of normalized T-cell clonal expansion were also seen in some patients who did not respond. In partial responders in the 0.1-3.0 mg/kg groups, normalized peripheral clonal expansion was found to be among the lowest, especially among CD8+ T cells. At doses from 0.1 to 3.0 mg/kg, clonal expansion was seen in both CD4+ and CD8+ blood T cells between baseline and week 6. Antigen specificity was not determined for the clonally expanded peripheral T cells.

Genomic DNA was isolated from the sorted cells so that the TCRbeta CDR3 region could be sequenced. TCRbeta CDR3 regions were sequenced using the immunoSEQ Assay. TCRdb obtained this table from immuneACCESS and retained in-frame rearrangements with V and J assigned. These tables miss some clones; where compared with another copy, unresolved V genes account for less than half of the shortfall, and the remainder is unexplained. This sample comprises 80,000 to 95,000 clones, about 90% of them detected only once. Roughly 9.3% of the sample goes to the ten largest clones. The trial excluded patients who had a history of autoimmune disease or who were on systemic immunosuppression. Peripheral blood for TCR sequencing was collected from all dose cohorts at baseline, on cycle 4 day 1, and on cycle 7 day 1. Samples came from an open-label, multicenter, first-in-human phase I dose-escalation trial of ivuxolimab. Adults with locally advanced or metastatic melanoma, renal cell, hepatocellular, or head and neck squamous cell carcinoma were enrolled in the trial. Before TCR sequencing, CD4+ T cells and CD8+ T cells were sorted from peripheral blood as separate populations.

This TCR derives from an adult with an advanced solid tumor such as melanoma, head and neck, liver or kidney cancer. The source material was CD4+ or CD8+ T cells sorted from blood, sampled in a trial of the OX40 agonist ivuxolimab. Recombination connected TRBV28 to TRBJ1-2, with no reliable assignment of the D segment. The nucleotides are TGTGCCAGCAGTTTTGGGAACACCTATGGCTACACCTTC. Its protein reads: CASSFGNTYGYTF.